This T cell receptor (beta chain) is from a study of blood T cell repertoires in COVID-19. V was cut by 3 bases and J by 15 bases, with 18 bases left in between. This CDR3 is 13 amino acids long. CDR1 and CDR2 from the germline V gene are SGHAT and FQNNGV. Original data processing: Nucleated cell number was recorded as an estimate derived from reference gene primer amplification. Clones were sequenced by immunoSEQ multiplex PCR, and TCRdb holds only the in-frame ones, with some missing. V, J and clone size derive from that table, while D and trimming were established from the DNA sequence. This sample has around 140,000 clones, with about 89% found just once.

The chain combines TRBV11-2 with TRBJ2-1, with TRBD2 as a possible D gene (5 bases). This TCR came from a man aged 45 to 65 with active COVID-19. Sequenced sample: peripheral blood. The CDR3 coding sequence is TGTGCCAGCAGCTTCGGGATCCCAAATTTCCCGTTCTTC. It codes for CASSFGIPNFPFF.